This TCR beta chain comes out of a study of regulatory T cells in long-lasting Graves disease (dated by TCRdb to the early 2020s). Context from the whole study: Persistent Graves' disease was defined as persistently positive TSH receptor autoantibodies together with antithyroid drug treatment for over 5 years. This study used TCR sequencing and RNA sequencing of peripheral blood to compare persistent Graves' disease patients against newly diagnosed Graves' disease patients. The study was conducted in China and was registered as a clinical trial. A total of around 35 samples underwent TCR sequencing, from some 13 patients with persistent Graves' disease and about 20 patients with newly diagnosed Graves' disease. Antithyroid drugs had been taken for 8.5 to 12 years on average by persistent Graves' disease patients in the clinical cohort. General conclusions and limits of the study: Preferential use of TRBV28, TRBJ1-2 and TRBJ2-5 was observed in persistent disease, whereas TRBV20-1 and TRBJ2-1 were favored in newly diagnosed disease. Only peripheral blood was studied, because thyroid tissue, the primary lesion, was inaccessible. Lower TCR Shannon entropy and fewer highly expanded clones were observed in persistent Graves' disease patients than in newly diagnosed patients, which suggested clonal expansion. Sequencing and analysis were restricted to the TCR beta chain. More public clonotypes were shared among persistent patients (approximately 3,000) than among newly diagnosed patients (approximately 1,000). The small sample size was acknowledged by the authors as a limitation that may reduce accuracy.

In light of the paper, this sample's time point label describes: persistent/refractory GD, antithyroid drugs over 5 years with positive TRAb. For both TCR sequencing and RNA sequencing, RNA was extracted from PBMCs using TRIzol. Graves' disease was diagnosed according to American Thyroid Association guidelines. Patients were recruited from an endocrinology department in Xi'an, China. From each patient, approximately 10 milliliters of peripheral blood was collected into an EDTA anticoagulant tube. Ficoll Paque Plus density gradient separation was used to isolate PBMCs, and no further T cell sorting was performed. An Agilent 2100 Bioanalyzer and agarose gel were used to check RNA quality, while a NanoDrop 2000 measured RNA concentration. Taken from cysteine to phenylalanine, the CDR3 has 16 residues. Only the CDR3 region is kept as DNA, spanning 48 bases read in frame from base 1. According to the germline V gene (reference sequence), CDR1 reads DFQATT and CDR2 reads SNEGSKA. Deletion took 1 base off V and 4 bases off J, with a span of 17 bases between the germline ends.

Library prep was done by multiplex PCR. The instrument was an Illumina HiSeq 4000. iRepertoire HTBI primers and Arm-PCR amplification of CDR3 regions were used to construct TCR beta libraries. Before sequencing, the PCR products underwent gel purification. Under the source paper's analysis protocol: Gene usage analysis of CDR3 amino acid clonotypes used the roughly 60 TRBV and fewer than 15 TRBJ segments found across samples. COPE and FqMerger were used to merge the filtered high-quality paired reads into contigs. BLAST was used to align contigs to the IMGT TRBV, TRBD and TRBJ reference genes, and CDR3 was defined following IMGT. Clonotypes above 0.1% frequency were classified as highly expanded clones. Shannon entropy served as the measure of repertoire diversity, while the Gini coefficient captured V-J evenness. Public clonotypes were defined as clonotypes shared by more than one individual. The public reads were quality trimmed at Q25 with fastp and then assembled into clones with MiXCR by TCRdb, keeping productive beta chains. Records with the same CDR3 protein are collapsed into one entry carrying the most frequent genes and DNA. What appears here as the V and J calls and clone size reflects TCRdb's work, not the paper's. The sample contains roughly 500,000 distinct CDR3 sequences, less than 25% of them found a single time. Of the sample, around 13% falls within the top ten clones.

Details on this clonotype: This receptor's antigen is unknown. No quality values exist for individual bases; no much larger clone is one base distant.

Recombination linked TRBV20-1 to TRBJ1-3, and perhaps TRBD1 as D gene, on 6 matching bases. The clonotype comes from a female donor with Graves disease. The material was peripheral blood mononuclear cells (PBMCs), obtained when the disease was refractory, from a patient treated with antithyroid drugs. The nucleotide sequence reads TGCAGTGCTAGAGCCATTGACAGGATTCGAGGAAACACCATATATTTT. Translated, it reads CSARAIDRIRGNTIYF.